One and the same sample provided the 27 T cell receptor beta chains below, sequenced in a study of cytomegalovirus exposure and HLA in healthy donors. In the PCR, 60 Vbeta and 13 Jbeta primers were used. The table came from immunoSEQ multiplex PCR; TCRdb's copy has only in-frame clones and leaves some out. The sample includes 200,000 or so clones, more than 60% seen only once; the top ten take 2.1%. Sequenced material: PBMCs. Receptors originate from a woman in her 30s in good health and CMV-seropositive.

The chain has TRBV5-1 and TRBJ2-3; 10 bases line up with TRBD1. The V gene's germline CDR1 is SGHRS and CDR2 YFSETQ. The CDR3 runs to 16 residues. The V and J ends lost 0 bases and 6 bases, in that order; junction bases with no gene match: 7. CDR3 nucleotides: TGCGCCAGCAGCTTGGTGCCAGGGACAGGGGCTGATACGCAGTATTTT. This translates into CASSLVPGTGADTQYF.

This clone was detected only once. The chain uses TRBV28 and TRBJ2-7; 8 nucleotides match TRBD1. Germline CDR1 MDHEN, CDR2 SYDVKM. The CDR3 length is 14 residues. Trimming removed 4 bases from V and 3 bases from J; junction bases left unmatched: 5. CDR3: CASSSGTGIYEQYF. The CDR3 nucleotides are TGTGCCAGCAGTTCCGGGACAGGAATCTACGAGCAGTACTTC.

The DNA of the CDR3 is TGTGCCAGCAGCCCAGGGGGACAGGCCACAGATACGCAGTATTTT. Protein sequence: CASSPGGQATDTQYF. This chain joins TRBV7-3 and TRBJ2-3; 8 bases agree with TRBD1. V dropped 5 bases and J dropped 2; count of bases not matched to a gene: 6. This CDR3 region has 15 residues. Germline assignment: CDR1 SGHTA and CDR2 FQGTGA.

The V call is TRBV6-5, the J call TRBJ2-5; 9 bases agree with TRBD1. This CDR3 has 15 amino acids. V lost 8 bases and J lost 2; bases outside the gene matches: 9. Germline-derived CDR1 and CDR2 are MNHEY and SVGAGI. The CDR3 loop is CASGGQGTGQETQYF. In DNA form, the CDR3 reads TGTGCCAGCGGGGGACAGGGTACGGGGCAAGAGACCCAGTACTTC.

The chain employs TRBV4-2 and TRBJ2-5, with TRBD2 matching 12 bases. V was pared by 0 bases and J by 7 bases, with 3 bases of the junction left unmatched. The germline V gene encodes CDR1 LGHNA and CDR2 YNFKEQ. The CDR3 loop spans 15 amino acids. CDR3 sequence reads: CASSQDQLAGGTQYF. CDR3 nucleotide sequence: TGTGCCAGCAGCCAAGATCAACTAGCGGGGGGGACCCAGTACTTC.

This chain connects TRBV4-3 to TRBJ2-5, with D tentatively TRBD1 (6 bases). Trimming shortened V by 4 bases and J by 3 bases, and 24 bases separated the two germline ends. The CDR3 loop spans 18 amino acids. Germline CDR1 is LGHNA and CDR2 is YSLEER. The CDR3 loop reads CASSPHSTGPRGEETQYF. CDR3 in DNA: TGCGCCAGCAGCCCGCACTCGACAGGCCCAAGAGGTGAAGAGACCCAGTACTTC.

This clone was detected once. The chain has TRBV5-4 and TRBJ1-4, with TRBD1 identical over 9 bases. The ends lost 4 bases at V and 8 bases at J; junction bases unmatched: 6. The length of the CDR3 is 14 residues. CDR1 and CDR2 (germline): SGHNT, YYREEE (reference sequence). Written as DNA, the CDR3 is TGTGCCAGCAGCGGACAGGGGAACCGAGAAAAACTGTTTTTT. It encodes CASSGQGNREKLFF.

This clone occurred once. This chain uses TRBV7-2 with TRBJ2-2, with 8 bases lining up with TRBD2. This CDR3 has 18 residues. Germline V lookup: CDR1 SGHTA, CDR2 FQGNSA. V gave up 1 base and J gave up 6 bases; unmatched junction bases: 13. The CDR3 reads CASSLVWGGRFSAGELFF. Here the CDR3 DNA reads TGTGCCAGCAGCTTAGTTTGGGGCGGGAGGTTTTCGGCCGGGGAGCTGTTTTTT.

This clone showed up just a few times. J is TRBJ2-1 and V is TRBV19; 11 bases are shared with TRBD2. There are 14 residues in the CDR3. In germline, CDR1 is LNHDA, CDR2 SQIVND (reference sequence). V gave up 9 bases and J gave up 1 base; unmatched junction bases: 2. In nucleotides, the CDR3 is TGTGCCAGCCTAGCGGGGGGATCCTACAATGAGCAGTTCTTC. Its translation: CASLAGGSYNEQFF.

This clone was detected a few times. V is TRBV6-1 and J is TRBJ2-5; 7 nucleotides agree with TRBD1. V lost 4 bases and J lost 3; bases outside the gene matches: 20. From germline, CDR1 is MNHNS and CDR2 SASEGT. The CDR3 has 19 amino acids. CDR3 region: CASSGQGVRVVGSEETQYF. CDR3 DNA sequence: TGTGCCAGCAGTGGACAGGGCGTTCGTGTAGTCGGGTCGGAAGAGACCCAGTACTTC.

The chain has TRBV5-6 and TRBJ2-3, with 8 nucleotides matching TRBD1. The CDR3 runs 17 residues. The ends lost 4 bases at V and 4 bases at J; junction bases unmatched: 14. Germline-derived CDR1 and CDR2 are SGHDT and YYEEEE. The chain's CDR3 is CASSPDDRGISADTQYF. The CDR3 DNA reads as TGTGCCAGCAGCCCGGACGACAGGGGCATTTCCGCAGATACGCAGTATTTT. Filled out from reference TRBV5-6 and TRBJ2-3, the complete variable domain reads DAGVTQSPTHLIKTRGQQVTLRCSPKSGHDTVSWYQQALGQGPQFIFQYYEEEERQRGNFPDRFSGHQFPNYSSELNVNALLLGDSALYLCASSPDDRGISADTQYFGPGTRLTVL.

The rearrangement uses TRBV14 and TRBJ2-2; 12 bases fit TRBD2. The CDR3 runs 18 residues. With 2 bases clipped from V and 5 bases from J, the junction kept 9 bases outside the gene matches. Germline CDR1 SGHDN, CDR2 FVKESK. The CDR3, as DNA: TGTGCCAGCAGCCAACTCTTAGGACTAGCGGGACGAACCGGGGAGCTGTTTTTT. It specifies CASSQLLGLAGRTGELFF.

The table lists this clone with a few counts. The rearrangement joins TRBV18 to TRBJ1-5, with 7 bases aligning to TRBD1. Per the germline V gene, CDR1 is KGHSH and CDR2 is LQKENI. This CDR3 is built from 19 residues. The V gene end was trimmed by 2 bases and the J gene end by 0 bases; junction bases not matched to a gene: 13. Written as DNA, the CDR3 is TGTGCCAGCTCACCAGTGGTGCCAGGGGGTGCATATAGCAATCAGCCCCAGCATTTT. This sequence encodes CASSPVVPGGAYSNQPQHF.

This chain uses TRBV6-6 with TRBJ1-1, with 8 bases that match TRBD1. The CDR3 has 14 amino acids. CDR1 is MNHNY and CDR2 is SVGAGI in the germline V gene (reference sequence). J lost 2 bases, V lost 6 bases, and 5 bases had no gene match. In nucleotides, the CDR3 is TGTGCCAGCAGGCTGACAGGGGCCAACACTGAAGCTTTCTTT. It encodes CASRLTGANTEAFF.

The chain combines TRBV7-2 with TRBJ2-7; 14 positions agree with TRBD2. Germline values: CDR1 SGHTA, CDR2 FQGNSA. CDR3 length: 15 amino acids. V shed 4 bases and J 4 bases; nucleotides not matched to a gene: 3. The DNA for the CDR3 is TGTGCCAGCAGCTCTCGGACTAGCGGGGGGTACGAGCAGTACTTC. This encodes CASSSRTSGGYEQYF.

The CDR3 nucleotides read TGTGCCAGCAGCCCAGACAGGCAAAACTATGGCTACACCTTC. Translation gives CASSPDRQNYGYTF. This chain links TRBV4-2 with TRBJ1-2, with D perhaps TRBD1 (6 bases). The germline V and J ends were trimmed by 4 bases and 2 bases, with 11 bases remaining between them. The CDR3 covers 14 residues. CDR1 is LGHNA, CDR2 YNFKEQ, per germline.

V usage is TRBV19 and J usage is TRBJ1-1; D remains ambiguous. The germline V gene encodes CDR1 LNHDA and CDR2 SQIVND (reference sequence). This CDR3 has 13 residues. Trimming took 5 bases from V and 1 from J, leaving 8 bases between them. The CDR3 spells CASSGRENTEAFF. In DNA form, the CDR3 reads TGTGCCAGTAGTGGCCGGGAGAACACTGAAGCTTTCTTT.

This clone was seen more than once but under ten times. The J gene is TRBJ1-3, the V gene TRBV10-3; 9 nucleotides match TRBD1. Per the germline V gene, CDR1 is ENHRY and CDR2 is SYGVKD. After removal of 7 bases from V and 5 bases from J, the junction contained 9 bases not matched to a gene. This CDR3 comprises 15 residues. CDR3 loop: CAITPGTGIRNTIYF. CDR3 nucleotide sequence: TGTGCCATCACCCCGGGGACAGGGATACGAAACACCATATATTTT.

This rearrangement joins TRBV5-4 to TRBJ1-2; unclear D gene. V was shortened by 4 bases and J by 4 bases, with 17 bases between the two germline ends. CDR1 is SGHNT and CDR2 is YYREEE in the germline V gene (reference sequence). The CDR3 consists of 15 residues. CDR3 amino acids: CASSQTPTITYGYTF. Here the CDR3 DNA reads TGTGCCAGCAGCCAGACACCTACAATCACCTATGGCTACACCTTC.

In this sample, this clone turned up a few times. The gene calls are TRBV15 and TRBJ1-1; unclear D gene. The CDR3 covers 11 residues. The V end lost 10 bases, the J end lost 7 bases, and 13 bases lay between the germline ends. Looked up from germline, CDR1 is LNHNV and CDR2 is YYDKDF (reference sequence). The DNA of the CDR3 is TGTGCCATCAGGCGGGAGGGTGAAGCTTTCTTT. This gives the protein CAIRREGEAFF.

A few counts support this clone. The rearrangement uses TRBV10-3 and TRBJ1-3; D is unclear. The CDR3 spans 16 residues. Germline lookup yields CDR1 ENHRY and CDR2 SYGVKD. V lost 2 bases, J lost 0 bases, and 11 bases lay in between. The CDR3 sequence is CAISERRGSSGNTIYF. In DNA, the CDR3 is TGTGCCATCAGTGAGCGTCGTGGTAGCTCTGGAAACACCATATATTTT.

Here the CDR3 DNA reads TGTGCCAGCAGTGACCGAAGCGGGGGCAGGGAGCAGTTCTTC. It encodes CASSDRSGGREQFF. This chain connects TRBV9 to TRBJ2-1; 8 nucleotides align to TRBD2. This CDR3 spans 14 amino acids. The ends lost 5 bases at V and 10 bases at J; junction bases unmatched: 11. Germline CDR1 and CDR2: SGDLS and YYNGEE.

The chain links TRBV4-3 to TRBJ2-1, with 8 bases that match TRBD2. Germline V lookup: CDR1 LGHNA, CDR2 YSLEER. V lost 1 base to trimming and J lost 4 bases; unmatched junction nucleotides: 3. There are 15 residues in the CDR3. CDR3 residues: CASSQAGGGYNEQFF. In nucleotides, the CDR3 is TGCGCCAGCAGCCAAGCGGGAGGGGGATACAATGAGCAGTTCTTC.

The CDR3 coding sequence is TGTGCCATCAGCCCCGGGACACAGAACTATGGCTACACCTTC. Protein product: CAISPGTQNYGYTF. The chain uses TRBV10-3 and TRBJ1-2, with D possibly being TRBD1 (6 bases). Trimming cost V 6 bases and J 2 bases, with 13 bases left between them. The germline V gene has CDR1 ENHRY and CDR2 SYGVKD. There are 14 residues in the CDR3.

The V call is TRBV5-1, the J call TRBJ2-7; 7 bases are shared with TRBD1. V lost 4 bases and J lost 4; bases outside the gene matches: 14. Germline V gives CDR1 SGHRS, CDR2 YFSETQ. The CDR3 is made up of 16 amino acids. The CDR3 protein is CASSMVGQARTYEQYF. In DNA form, the CDR3 reads TGCGCCAGCAGCATGGTTGGACAGGCGAGAACTTACGAGCAGTACTTC.

The genes are TRBV7-9 and TRBJ1-4; D might be TRBD1 (6 bases). The CDR3 is 14 amino acids. Germline CDR1 SEHNR, CDR2 FQNEAQ (reference sequence). Deletions cut 5 bases from V and 5 bases from J, with 12 bases between. The DNA of the CDR3 is TGTGCCAGCAGCCCCATGGGGGCAAATGAAAAACTGTTTTTT. It is translated as CASSPMGANEKLFF.

This clone was seen more than once but under ten times. The V gene is TRBV27, the J gene TRBJ1-1; perhaps TRBD1 as D (6 bases). Germline assignment: CDR1 MNHEY and CDR2 SMNVEV (reference sequence). The CDR3 consists of 15 residues. V shed 3 bases and J shed 0 bases, with 11 bases lying between them. CDR3 DNA: TGTGCCAGCAGTTTGGGGGCTCGACTGAACACTGAAGCTTTCTTT. It yields the protein CASSLGARLNTEAFF.